This is a list of T cell receptor beta chains from one sample in a study of early T cells in non-severe SARS-CoV-2 infection. Each CDR3 protein gets one entry after TCRdb re-called the 5' RACE reads with MiXCR. Of about 110,000 distinct CDR3 sequences in the sample, 10% to 15% are singletons; the top ten hold around 3.7%. The material sequenced was whole blood, taken at baseline. The receptor source for this set is an adult who was a healthcare worker with PCR-confirmed SARS-CoV-2 infection or an uninfected control (not recorded which). Both conserved end residues are part of each CDR3. Size values are once, few and many counts, or a class for expanded clones, and some rows have none.

.	TRBV11-3	TRBJ2-3	CASSNRGPDTQYF
.	TRBV12-3/TRBV12-4	TRBJ1-4	CASSFRTGAARLFF
.	TRBV6-5	TRBJ1-2	CAGSYSNFWDRGNYGYTF
.	TRBV19	TRBJ2-3	CASGERNTDTQYF
many	TRBV28	TRBJ2-3	CASSLWTSGSSTDTQYF
few	TRBV30	TRBJ1-5	CAWTRGGNQPQHF
.	TRBV24-1	TRBJ1-1	CATLRRANTEAFF
few	TRBV19	TRBJ2-1	CASNPSSSYNEQFF
.	TRBV5-1	TRBJ2-3	CASSFAGQGSDTQYF
few	TRBV7-2	TRBJ2-5	CASSGDFQETQYF
.	TRBV29-1	TRBJ2-3	CSFDTNTDTQYF
.	TRBV6-2/TRBV6-3	TRBJ2-5	CASRRGGGETQYF
many	TRBV9	TRBJ2-2	CASTQRRASENTGELFF
.	TRBV6-1	TRBJ1-1	CASSQGAWTEAFF
.	TRBV7-9	TRBJ2-7	CASSFGAGADYEQYF
many	TRBV18	TRBJ2-7	CASSPGGGASYEQYF
.	TRBV5-6	TRBJ1-1	CASSLAGALRTEAFF
few	TRBV4-1	TRBJ2-3	CASSQHQGTDTQYF
.	TRBV28	TRBJ2-1	CASSPQRLADRYNEQFF
many	TRBV28	TRBJ2-7	CASSLTQKQYF